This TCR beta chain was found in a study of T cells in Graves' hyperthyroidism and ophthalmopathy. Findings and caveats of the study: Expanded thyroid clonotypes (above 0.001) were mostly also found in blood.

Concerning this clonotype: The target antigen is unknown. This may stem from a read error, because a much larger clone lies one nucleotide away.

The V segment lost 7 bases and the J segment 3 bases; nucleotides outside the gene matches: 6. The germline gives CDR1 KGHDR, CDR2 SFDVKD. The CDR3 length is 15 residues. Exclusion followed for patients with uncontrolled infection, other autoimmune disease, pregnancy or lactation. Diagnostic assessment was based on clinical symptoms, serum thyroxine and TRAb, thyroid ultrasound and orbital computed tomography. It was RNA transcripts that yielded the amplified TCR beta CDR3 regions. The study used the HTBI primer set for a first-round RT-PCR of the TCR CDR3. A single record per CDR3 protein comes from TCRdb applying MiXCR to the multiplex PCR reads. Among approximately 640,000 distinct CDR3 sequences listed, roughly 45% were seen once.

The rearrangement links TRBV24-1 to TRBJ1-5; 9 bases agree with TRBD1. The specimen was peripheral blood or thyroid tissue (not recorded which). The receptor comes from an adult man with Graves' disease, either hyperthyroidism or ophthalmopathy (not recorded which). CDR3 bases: TGTGCCACCAGCCAGGGACAGGGCCTCAATCAGCCCCAGCATTTT. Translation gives CATSQGQGLNQPQHF.